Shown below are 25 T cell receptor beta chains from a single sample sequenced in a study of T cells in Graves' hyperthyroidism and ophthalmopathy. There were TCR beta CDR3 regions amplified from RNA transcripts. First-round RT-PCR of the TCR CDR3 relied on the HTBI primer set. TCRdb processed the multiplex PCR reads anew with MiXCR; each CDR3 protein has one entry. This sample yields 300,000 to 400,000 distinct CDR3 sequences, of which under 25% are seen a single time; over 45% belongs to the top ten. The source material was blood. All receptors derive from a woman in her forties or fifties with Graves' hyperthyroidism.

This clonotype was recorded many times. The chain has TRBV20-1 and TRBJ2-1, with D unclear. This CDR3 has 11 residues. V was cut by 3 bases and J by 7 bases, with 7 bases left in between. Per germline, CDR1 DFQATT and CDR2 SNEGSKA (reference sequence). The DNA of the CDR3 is TGCAGTGCTAGCCATGTTAATGAGCAGTTCTTC. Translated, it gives CSASHVNEQFF.

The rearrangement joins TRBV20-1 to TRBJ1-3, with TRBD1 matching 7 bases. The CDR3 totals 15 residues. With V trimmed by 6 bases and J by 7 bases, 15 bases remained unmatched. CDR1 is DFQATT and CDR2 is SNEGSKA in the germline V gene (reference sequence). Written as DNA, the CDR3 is TGCAGTGCCCCAACGGGTTCGGGACAGTCTAACACCATATATTTT. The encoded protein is CSAPTGSGQSNTIYF.

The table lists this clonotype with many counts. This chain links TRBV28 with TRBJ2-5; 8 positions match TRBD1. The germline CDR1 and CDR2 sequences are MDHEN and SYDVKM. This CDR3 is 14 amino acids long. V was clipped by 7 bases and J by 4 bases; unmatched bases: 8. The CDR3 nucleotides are TGTGCCAGCAAAGTAGCAGGGGGCGGAGAGACCCAGTACTTC. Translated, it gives CASKVAGGGETQYF.

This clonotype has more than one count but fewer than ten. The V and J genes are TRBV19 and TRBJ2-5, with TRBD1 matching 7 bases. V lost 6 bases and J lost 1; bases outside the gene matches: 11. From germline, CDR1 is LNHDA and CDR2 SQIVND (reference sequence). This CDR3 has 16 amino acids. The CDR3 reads CASRTTTGSIQETQYF. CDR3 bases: TGTGCCAGTAGGACCACGACAGGGTCAATCCAAGAGACCCAGTACTTC.

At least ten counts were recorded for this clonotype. The DNA for the CDR3 is TGTGCCAGCAGCTTACGCCGCACTAGCGGGAGTCAGGAGCAGTTCTTC. It yields the protein CASSLRRTSGSQEQFF. J is TRBJ2-1 and V is TRBV7-9; TRBD2 matches at 11 bases. The CDR3 is made up of 16 amino acids. CDR1 and CDR2 (germline): SEHNR, FQNEAQ (reference sequence). J was trimmed by 10 bases and V by 2 bases; bases with no gene match: 10.

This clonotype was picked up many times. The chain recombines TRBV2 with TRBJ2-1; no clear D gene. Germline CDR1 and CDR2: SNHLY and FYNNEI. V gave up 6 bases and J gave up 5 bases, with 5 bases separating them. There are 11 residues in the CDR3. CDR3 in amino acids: CASRGNNEQFF. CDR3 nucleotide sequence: TGTGCCAGCAGGGGAAACAATGAGCAGTTCTTC.

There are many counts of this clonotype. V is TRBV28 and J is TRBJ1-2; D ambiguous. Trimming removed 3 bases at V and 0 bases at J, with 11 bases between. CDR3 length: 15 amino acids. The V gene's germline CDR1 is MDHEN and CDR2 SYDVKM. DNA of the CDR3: TGTGCCAGCAGTTTTGGTGTCCTAGCTAACTATGGCTACACCTTC. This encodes CASSFGVLANYGYTF.

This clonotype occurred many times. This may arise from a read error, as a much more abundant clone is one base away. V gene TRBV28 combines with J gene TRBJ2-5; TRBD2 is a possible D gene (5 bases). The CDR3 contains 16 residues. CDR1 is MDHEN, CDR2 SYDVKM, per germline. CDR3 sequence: CAGSSERVVATPPQYF. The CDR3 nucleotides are TGTGCCGGCAGTTCCGAACGGGTGGTAGCGACCCCCCCCCAGTACTTC.

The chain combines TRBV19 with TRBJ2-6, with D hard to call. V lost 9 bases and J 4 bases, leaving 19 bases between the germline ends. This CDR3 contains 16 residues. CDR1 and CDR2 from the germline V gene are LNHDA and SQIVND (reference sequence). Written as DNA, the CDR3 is TGTGCCAGCGCTTACAGTATTGGGTCCGGGGCCAACGTCCTGACTTTC. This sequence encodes CASAYSIGSGANVLTF.

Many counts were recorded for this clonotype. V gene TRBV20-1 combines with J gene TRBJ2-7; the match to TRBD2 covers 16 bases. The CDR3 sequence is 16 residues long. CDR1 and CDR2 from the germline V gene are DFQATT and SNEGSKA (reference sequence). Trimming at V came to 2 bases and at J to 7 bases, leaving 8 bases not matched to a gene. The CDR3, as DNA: TGCAGTGCTAGAATTGGGGGACTAGCGGGAGGGAGGGAGCAGTACTTC. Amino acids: CSARIGGLAGGREQYF.

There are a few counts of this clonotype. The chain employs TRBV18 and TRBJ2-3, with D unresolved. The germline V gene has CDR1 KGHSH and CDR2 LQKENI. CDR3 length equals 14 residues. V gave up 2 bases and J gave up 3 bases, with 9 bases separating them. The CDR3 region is CASSPSRATDTQYF. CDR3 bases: TGTGCCAGCTCACCATCGCGAGCGACAGATACGCAGTATTTT.

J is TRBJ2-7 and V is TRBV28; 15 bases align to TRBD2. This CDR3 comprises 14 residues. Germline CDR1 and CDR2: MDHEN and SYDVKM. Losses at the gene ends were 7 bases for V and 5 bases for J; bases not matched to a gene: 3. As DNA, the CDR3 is TGTGCCAGCATAGGGACTAGCGGGAGGCACGAGCAGTACTTC. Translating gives CASIGTSGRHEQYF.

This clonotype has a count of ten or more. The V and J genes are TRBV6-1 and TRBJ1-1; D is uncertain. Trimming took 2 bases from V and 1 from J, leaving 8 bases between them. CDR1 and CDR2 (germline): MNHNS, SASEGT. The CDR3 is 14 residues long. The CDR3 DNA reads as TGTGCCAGCAGTGAAAGAGGGCGGAACACTGAAGCTTTCTTT. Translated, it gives CASSERGRNTEAFF.

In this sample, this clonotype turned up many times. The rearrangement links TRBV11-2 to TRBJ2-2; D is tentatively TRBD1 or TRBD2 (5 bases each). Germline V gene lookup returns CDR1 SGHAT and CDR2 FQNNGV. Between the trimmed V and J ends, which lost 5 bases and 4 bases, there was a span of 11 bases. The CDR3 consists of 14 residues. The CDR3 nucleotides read TGTGCCAGCAGCGCCGCCGGGGCCACCGGGGAGCTGTTTTTT. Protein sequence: CASSAAGATGELFF.

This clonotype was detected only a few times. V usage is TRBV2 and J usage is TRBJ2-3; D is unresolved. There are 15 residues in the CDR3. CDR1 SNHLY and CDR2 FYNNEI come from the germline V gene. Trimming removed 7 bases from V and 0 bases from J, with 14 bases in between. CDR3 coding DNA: TGTGCCAGCATTCGGGCAGCCATCAGCACAGATACGCAGTATTTT. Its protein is CASIRAAISTDTQYF. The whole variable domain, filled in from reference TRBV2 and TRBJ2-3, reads EPEVTQTPSHQVTQMGQEVILRCVPISNHLYFYWYRQILGQKVEFLVSFYNNEISEKSEIFDDQFSVERPDGSNFTLKIRSTKLEDSAMYFCASIRAAISTDTQYFGPGTRLTVL.

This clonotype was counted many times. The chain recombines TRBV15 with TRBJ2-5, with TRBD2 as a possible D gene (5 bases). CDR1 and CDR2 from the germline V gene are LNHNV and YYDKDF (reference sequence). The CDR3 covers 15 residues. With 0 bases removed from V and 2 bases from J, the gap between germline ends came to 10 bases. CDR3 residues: CATSRDRQRQETQYF. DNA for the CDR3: TGTGCCACCAGCAGAGACCGGCAGCGGCAAGAGACCCAGTACTTC.

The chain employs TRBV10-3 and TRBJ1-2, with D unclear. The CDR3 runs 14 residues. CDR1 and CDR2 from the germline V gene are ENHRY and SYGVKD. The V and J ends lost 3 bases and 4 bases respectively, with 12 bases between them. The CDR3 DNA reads TGTGCCATCAGTGAAGGCAGGAGCTTCTATGGCTACACCTTC. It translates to CAISEGRSFYGYTF.

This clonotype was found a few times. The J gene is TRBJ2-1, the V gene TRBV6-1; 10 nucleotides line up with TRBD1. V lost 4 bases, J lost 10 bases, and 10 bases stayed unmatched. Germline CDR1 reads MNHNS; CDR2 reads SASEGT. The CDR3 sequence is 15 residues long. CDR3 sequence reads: CASSAGTGVFEEQFF. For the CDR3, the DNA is TGTGCCAGCAGTGCCGGGACAGGGGTTTTTGAGGAGCAGTTCTTC.

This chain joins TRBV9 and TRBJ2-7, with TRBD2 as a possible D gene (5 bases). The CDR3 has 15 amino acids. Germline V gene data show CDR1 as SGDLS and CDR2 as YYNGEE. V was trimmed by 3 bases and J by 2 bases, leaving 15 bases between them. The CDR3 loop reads CASSASGIGPYEQYF. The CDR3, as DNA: TGTGCCAGCAGCGCCTCCGGGATAGGCCCCTACGAGCAGTACTTC.

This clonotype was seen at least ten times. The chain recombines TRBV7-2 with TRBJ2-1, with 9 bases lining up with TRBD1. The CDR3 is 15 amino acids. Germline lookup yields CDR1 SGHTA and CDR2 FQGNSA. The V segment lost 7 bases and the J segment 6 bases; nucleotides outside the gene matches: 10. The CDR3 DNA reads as TGTGCCAGCACCAGGGGGGGGACAGGGACCAATGAGCAGTTCTTC. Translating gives CASTRGGTGTNEQFF.

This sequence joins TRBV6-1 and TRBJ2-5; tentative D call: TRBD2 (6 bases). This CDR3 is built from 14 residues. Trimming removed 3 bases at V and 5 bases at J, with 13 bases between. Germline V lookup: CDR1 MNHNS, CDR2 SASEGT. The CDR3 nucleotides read TGTGCCAGCAGTGATCCGGGGAGGACGGAGACCCAGTACTTC. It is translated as CASSDPGRTETQYF.

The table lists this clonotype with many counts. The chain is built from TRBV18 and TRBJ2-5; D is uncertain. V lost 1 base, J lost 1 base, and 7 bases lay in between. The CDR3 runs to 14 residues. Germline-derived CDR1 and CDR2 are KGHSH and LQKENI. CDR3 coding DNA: TGTGCCAGCTCACCACGGACCGGCCAAGAGACCCAGTACTTC. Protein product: CASSPRTGQETQYF.

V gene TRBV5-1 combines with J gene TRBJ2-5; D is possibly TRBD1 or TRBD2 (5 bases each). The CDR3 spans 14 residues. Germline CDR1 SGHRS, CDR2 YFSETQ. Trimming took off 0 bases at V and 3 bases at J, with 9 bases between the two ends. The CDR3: CASSLGDGEETQYF. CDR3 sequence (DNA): TGCGCCAGCAGCTTGGGGGACGGCGAAGAGACCCAGTACTTC.

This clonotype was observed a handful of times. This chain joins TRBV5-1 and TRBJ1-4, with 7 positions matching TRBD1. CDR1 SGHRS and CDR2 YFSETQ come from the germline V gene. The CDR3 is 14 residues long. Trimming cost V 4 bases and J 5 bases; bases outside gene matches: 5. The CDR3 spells CASSAGQKNEKLFF. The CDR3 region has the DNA TGCGCCAGCAGCGCGGGACAGAAAAATGAAAAACTGTTTTTT.

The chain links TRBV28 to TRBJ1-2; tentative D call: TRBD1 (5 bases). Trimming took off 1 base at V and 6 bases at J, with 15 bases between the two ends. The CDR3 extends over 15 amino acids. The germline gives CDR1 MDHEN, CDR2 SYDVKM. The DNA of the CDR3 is TGTGCCAGCAGTTTATTTGCCCCATGGGGCGATGGCTACACCTTC. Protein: CASSLFAPWGDGYTF.